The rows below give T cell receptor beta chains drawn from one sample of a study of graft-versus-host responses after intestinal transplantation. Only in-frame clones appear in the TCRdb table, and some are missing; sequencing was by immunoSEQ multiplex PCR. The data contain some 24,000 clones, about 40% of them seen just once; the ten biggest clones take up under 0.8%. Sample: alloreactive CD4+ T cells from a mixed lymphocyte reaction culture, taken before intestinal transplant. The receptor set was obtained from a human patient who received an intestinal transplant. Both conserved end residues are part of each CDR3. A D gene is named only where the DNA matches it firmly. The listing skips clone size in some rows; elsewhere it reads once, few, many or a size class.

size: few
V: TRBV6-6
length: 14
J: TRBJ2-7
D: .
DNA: TGTGCCAGCAGTTACTCCGAGACTACCTACGAGCAGTACTTC
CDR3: CASSYSETTYEQYF

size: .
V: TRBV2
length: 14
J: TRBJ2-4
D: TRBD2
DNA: TGTGCCAGCAGTCAAAGGACTAGTATTGTCATTCAGTACTTC
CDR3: CASSQRTSIVIQYF

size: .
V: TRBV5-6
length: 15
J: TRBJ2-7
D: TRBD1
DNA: TGTGCCAGCAGCTTGGCCGGGACAGGGGGCTACGAGCAGTACTTC
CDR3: CASSLAGTGGYEQYF

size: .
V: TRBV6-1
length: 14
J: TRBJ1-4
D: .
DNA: TGTGCCAGCAGTGATGTGCTTAGCGGGGAAAAACTGTTTTTT
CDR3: CASSDVLSGEKLFF

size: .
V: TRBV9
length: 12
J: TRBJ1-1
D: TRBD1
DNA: TGTGCCAGCAGCCCCGACAGGGGTGGGGCTTTCTTT
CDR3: CASSPDRGGAFF

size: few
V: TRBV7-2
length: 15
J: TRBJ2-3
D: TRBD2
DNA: TGTGCCAGCAGCTTGAGCAGCGGGGGGCCTGATACGCAGTATTTT
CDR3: CASSLSSGGPDTQYF

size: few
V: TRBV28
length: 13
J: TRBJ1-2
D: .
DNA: TGTGCCAGCCTAGAGGTCGGGCAGGGGAGCTACACCTTC
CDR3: CASLEVGQGSYTF

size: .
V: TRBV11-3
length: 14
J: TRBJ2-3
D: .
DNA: TGTGCCAGCAGCTTAGGGGTAGCTTCAGATACGCAGTATTTT
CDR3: CASSLGVASDTQYF

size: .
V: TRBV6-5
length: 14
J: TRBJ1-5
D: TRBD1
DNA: TGTGCCGTCTCACTACAGGGGCTCCATCAGCCCCAGCATTTT
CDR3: CAVSLQGLHQPQHF

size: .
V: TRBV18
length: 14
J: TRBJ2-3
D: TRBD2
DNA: TGTGCCAGCCGAGAAGCGGGATCGTCAGATACGCAGTATTTT
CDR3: CASREAGSSDTQYF

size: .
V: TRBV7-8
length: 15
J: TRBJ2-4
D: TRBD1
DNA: TGTGCCAGCAGCTTGGAGGGGACAGGGGGCGACATTCAGTACTTC
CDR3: CASSLEGTGGDIQYF

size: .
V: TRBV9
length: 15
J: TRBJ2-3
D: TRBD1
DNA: TGTGCCACCTCCCAGGGGGTCTACAGCACAGATACGCAGTATTTT
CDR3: CATSQGVYSTDTQYF

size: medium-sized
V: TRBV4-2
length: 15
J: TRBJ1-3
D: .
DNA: TGTGCCAGCAGCCAAGAATACATCTCTGGAAACACCATATATTTT
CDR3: CASSQEYISGNTIYF

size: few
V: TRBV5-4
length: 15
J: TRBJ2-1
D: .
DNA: TGTGCCAGCAGCCGACGGGACTTCCCTTCCAATGAGCAGTTCTTC
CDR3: CASSRRDFPSNEQFF

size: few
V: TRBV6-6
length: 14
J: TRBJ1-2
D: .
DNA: TGTGCCACCGGCGGACGCCGGACTTACTATGGCTACACCTTC
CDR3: CATGGRRTYYGYTF

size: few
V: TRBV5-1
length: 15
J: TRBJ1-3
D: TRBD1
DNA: TGCGCCAGCAGCTGGGACAGTAGCTCTGGAAACACCATATATTTT
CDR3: CASSWDSSSGNTIYF

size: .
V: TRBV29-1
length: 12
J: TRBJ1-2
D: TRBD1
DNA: TGCAGCGCCTCAGACAGGGTGGATGGCTACACCTTC
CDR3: CSASDRVDGYTF

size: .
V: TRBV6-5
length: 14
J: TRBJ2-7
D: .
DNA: TGTGCCAGCAGTTACTCTTGGAGGGCCTACGAGCAGTACTTC
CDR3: CASSYSWRAYEQYF

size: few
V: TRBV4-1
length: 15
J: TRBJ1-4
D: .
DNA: TGCGCCAGCAGCCAAGACACAACAACTAATGAAAAACTGTTTTTT
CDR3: CASSQDTTTNEKLFF

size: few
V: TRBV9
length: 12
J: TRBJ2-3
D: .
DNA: TGTGCCAGCAGCTTCTACCGGGATACGCAGTATTTT
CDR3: CASSFYRDTQYF

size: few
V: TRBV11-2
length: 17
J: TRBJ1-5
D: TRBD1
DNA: TGTGCCAGCAGCTTAGTATGGGGGACAGGGGGTAATCAGCCCCAGCATTTT
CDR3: CASSLVWGTGGNQPQHF

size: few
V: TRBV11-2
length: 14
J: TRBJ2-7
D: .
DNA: TGTGCCAGCAGCCGCGCACAGCGGATATACGAGCAGTACTTC
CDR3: CASSRAQRIYEQYF

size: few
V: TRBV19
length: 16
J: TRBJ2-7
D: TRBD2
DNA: TGTGCCAGTAGTGATCCTAAAACTAGCGGATCTTCCGAGCAGTACTTC
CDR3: CASSDPKTSGSSEQYF

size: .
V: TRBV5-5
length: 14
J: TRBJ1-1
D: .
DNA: TGTGCCAGCAGCTTTGGCAGTTTCTACACTGAAGCTTTCTTT
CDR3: CASSFGSFYTEAFF

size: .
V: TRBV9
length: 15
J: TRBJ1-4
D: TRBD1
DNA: TGTGCCAGCAGCCTAACCGGGACAGGGGTGGAAAAACTGTTTTTT
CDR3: CASSLTGTGVEKLFF

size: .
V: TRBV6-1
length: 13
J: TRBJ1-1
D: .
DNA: TGTGCCAGCAGAAAGGCAGGGGTCACTGAAGCTTTCTTT
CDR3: CASRKAGVTEAFF